The 30 T cell receptor beta chains presented below share a single source sample, sequenced in a study of blood T cell repertoires in COVID-19 (TCRdb year 2020). Library preparation employed the immunoSEQ multiplex PCR assay. TCRdb stores this immuneACCESS table with in-frame sequences only. Part of the clones is absent; in the studies checked, under half of the shortfall reflects unresolved V genes, and no reason is known for the rest. The sample table records about 75,000 clones; 65% to 90% of these occur just once. About 6% of the sample lies in the top ten. Sequenced input: peripheral blood. These receptors all stem from an elderly man with COVID-19, enrolled during active disease.

The gene calls are TRBV2 and TRBJ2-3; 12 nucleotides line up with TRBD2. CDR1 is SNHLY and CDR2 is FYNNEI in the germline V gene. The V and J ends lost 1 base and 0 bases, in that order; junction bases with no gene match: 5. The CDR3 totals 18 residues. The CDR3 sequence is CASSEGLAGGTSTDTQYF. CDR3 DNA sequence: TGTGCCAGCAGTGAAGGGCTAGCGGGGGGGACTAGCACAGATACGCAGTATTTT. The full variable domain, in which reference TRBV2 and TRBJ2-3 provide the parts outside the CDR3, is EPEVTQTPSHQVTQMGQEVILRCVPISNHLYFYWYRQILGQKVEFLVSFYNNEISEKSEIFDDQFSVERPDGSNFTLKIRSTKLEDSAMYFCASSEGLAGGTSTDTQYFGPGTRLTVL.

The chain employs TRBV28 and TRBJ1-3; 8 nucleotides align to TRBD1. V was pared by 4 bases and J by 4 bases, with 3 bases of the junction left unmatched. This CDR3 region has 14 residues. CDR1 and CDR2 (germline): MDHEN, SYDVKM. The CDR3 DNA sequence: TGTGCCAGCAGTTCCAGGGGGCAAGGAAACACCATATATTTT. Encoded protein: CASSSRGQGNTIYF.

The V call is TRBV27, the J call TRBJ1-1, with D possibly TRBD1 on 6 matching bases. This CDR3 contains 13 residues. CDR1 is MNHEY, CDR2 SMNVEV, per germline (reference sequence). V was shortened by 6 bases and J by 4 bases, with 12 bases between the two germline ends. CDR3 protein: CASSFRGGTEAFF. In DNA form, the CDR3 reads TGTGCCAGCAGCTTCAGGGGTGGCACTGAAGCTTTCTTT.

The genes are TRBV10-3 and TRBJ1-5; possibly TRBD1 for D (6 bases). V lost 6 bases to trimming and J lost 6 bases, with 15 bases between them. The CDR3 spans 14 residues. The germline V gene encodes CDR1 ENHRY and CDR2 SYGVKD. CDR3 loop: CAIRGRGVGQPQHF. The CDR3 DNA reads as TGTGCCATCAGGGGCAGGGGAGTAGGTCAGCCCCAGCATTTT.

The CDR3 region is CASSLATWGNTIYF. CDR3 sequence (DNA): TGTGCCAGCAGCTTAGCGACATGGGGAAACACCATATATTTT. The rearrangement joins TRBV7-8 to TRBJ1-3; D not certain. V lost 0 bases and J lost 4, with 7 bases in between. Looked up from germline, CDR1 is SGHVS and CDR2 is FQNEAQ. CDR3 length: 14 amino acids.

The CDR3, as DNA: TGTGCCAGCAGCTCGGGGGGGCCGATCTCTGGAAACACCATATATTTT. Translating it yields CASSSGGPISGNTIYF. The rearrangement joins TRBV5-6 to TRBJ1-3, with D perhaps matching TRBD1 (6 bases). Trimming took 3 bases from V and 0 from J, leaving 13 bases between them. The V gene's germline CDR1 is SGHDT and CDR2 YYEEEE. CDR3 size: 16 residues. Variable domain in full (rest from reference TRBV5-6 and TRBJ1-3): DAGVTQSPTHLIKTRGQQVTLRCSPKSGHDTVSWYQQALGQGPQFIFQYYEEEERQRGNFPDRFSGHQFPNYSSELNVNALLLGDSALYLCASSSGGPISGNTIYFGEGSWLTVV.

This clone appeared a single time. V gene TRBV29-1 combines with J gene TRBJ2-3, with TRBD1 as a possible D gene (8 bases). The CDR3 loop spans 14 amino acids. CDR1 and CDR2 from the germline V gene are SQVTM and ANQGSEA. Trimming took 6 bases from V and 4 from J, leaving 17 bases between them. CDR3 DNA: TGCAGCGTAGAGACAGGGGACTACCCAGATACGCAGTATTTT. Encoded protein: CSVETGDYPDTQYF.

The chain links TRBV18 to TRBJ2-5; D is uncertain. Trimming took off 5 bases at V and 2 bases at J, with 3 bases between the two ends. The length of the CDR3 is 11 residues. Germline assignment: CDR1 KGHSH and CDR2 LQKENI. CDR3 loop: CASSTQETQYF. The CDR3 DNA sequence: TGTGCCAGCTCAACACAAGAGACCCAGTACTTC.

The chain employs TRBV24-1 and TRBJ2-5, with TRBD2 identical over 8 bases. Trimming at V came to 3 bases and at J to 5 bases, leaving 10 bases not matched to a gene. CDR1 and CDR2 (germline): KGHDR, SFDVKD. The CDR3 loop spans 16 amino acids. CDR3 bases: TGTGCCACCAGTGATACGGTGGCGGGGGGCCGGGAGACCCAGTACTTC. Amino acid sequence: CATSDTVAGGRETQYF.

The chain uses TRBV28 and TRBJ2-7, with D tentatively TRBD1 (6 bases). The V end lost 5 bases, the J end lost 2 bases, and 16 bases lay between the germline ends. The CDR3 loop spans 15 amino acids. Germline V gene sequence: CDR1 MDHEN, CDR2 SYDVKM. CDR3 coding DNA: TGTGCCAGCAGTGCCCCCGGGACACCGACCTACGAGCAGTACTTC. Amino acid sequence: CASSAPGTPTYEQYF.

The rearrangement uses TRBV6-5 and TRBJ2-7; TRBD1 aligns across 8 bases. The CDR3 has 15 residues. The germline CDR1 and CDR2 sequences are MNHEY and SVGAGI. J gave up 3 bases and V 2 bases, and 6 bases lay outside the gene matches. CDR3 sequence: CASSYGAGGYYEQYF. For the CDR3, the DNA is TGTGCCAGCAGTTACGGGGCAGGGGGCTACTACGAGCAGTACTTC.

The chain is built from TRBV6-5 and TRBJ1-3, with D unresolved. CDR1 is MNHEY, CDR2 SVGAGI, per germline. The CDR3 sequence is 13 residues long. Deletions cut 6 bases from V and 0 bases from J, with 6 bases between. For the CDR3, the DNA is TGTGCCAGCAGGAGGGCCTCTGGAAACACCATATATTTT. Protein: CASRRASGNTIYF.

This clone was detected only a few times. The V gene is TRBV5-1, the J gene TRBJ1-3; D gene uncertain. The CDR3 runs 14 residues. V lost 5 bases, J lost 4 bases, and 13 bases lay in between. Germline CDR1 is SGHRS and CDR2 is YFSETQ. CDR3 in amino acids: CASRSEETGNTIYF. The DNA for the CDR3 is TGCGCCAGCAGATCAGAGGAAACCGGAAACACCATATATTTT.

The chain links TRBV7-9 to TRBJ2-2; the match to TRBD2 covers 8 bases. Trimming took 5 bases from V and 2 from J; bases not matched to a gene: 7. The CDR3 consists of 16 residues. Per germline, CDR1 SEHNR and CDR2 FQNEAQ (reference sequence). Written as DNA, the CDR3 is TGTGCCAGCAGCGGAGGACTAGCTCGTAACACCGGGGAGCTGTTTTTT. As protein: CASSGGLARNTGELFF.

The chain combines TRBV2 with TRBJ1-1; D unclear. Germline V gene sequence: CDR1 SNHLY, CDR2 FYNNEI. The CDR3 has 12 amino acids. The V gene lost 6 bases and the J gene lost 1 base, with 6 bases spanning the gap. The CDR3 spells CASSLRNTEAFF. The CDR3 DNA reads TGTGCCAGCAGCCTAAGGAACACTGAAGCTTTCTTT.

The rearrangement uses TRBV4-2 and TRBJ2-5, with D tentatively TRBD1 (5 bases). V was shortened by 1 base and J by 5 bases, with 11 bases between the two germline ends. Germline V gene sequence: CDR1 LGHNA, CDR2 YNFKEQ. The CDR3 loop spans 14 amino acids. CDR3 in amino acids: CASSQASGPETQYF. The CDR3 nucleotides read TGTGCCAGCAGCCAAGCCTCAGGGCCCGAGACCCAGTACTTC.

The chain uses TRBV6-5 and TRBJ2-7; the match to TRBD2 covers 7 bases. The V gene's germline CDR1 is MNHEY and CDR2 SVGAGI. The CDR3 is made up of 15 amino acids. The junction had 11 bases not matched to a gene; V was cut back by 7 bases and J by 2 bases. The CDR3 DNA is TGTGCCAGCAAAGTCTCGGGAGGACTAACCTACGAGCAGTACTTC. Translation: CASKVSGGLTYEQYF.

In DNA, the CDR3 is TGCGCCAGCAGCTTCCCCGGGACTAGCGGGGGGGCCTACAATGAGCAGTTCTTC. Translated: CASSFPGTSGGAYNEQFF. The V call is TRBV5-1, the J call TRBJ2-1, with 16 bases matching TRBD2. CDR1 is SGHRS and CDR2 is YFSETQ in the germline V gene. With V trimmed by 2 bases and J by 2 bases, 4 bases remained unmatched. The CDR3 has 18 amino acids.

The chain joins TRBV19 to TRBJ2-7; the D gene is possibly TRBD1 (5 bases). V shed 4 bases and J shed 3 bases, with 16 bases lying between them. Germline V lookup: CDR1 LNHDA, CDR2 SQIVND (reference sequence). The CDR3 is 15 residues long. CDR3 region: CASSRAVQGHYEQYF. DNA for the CDR3: TGTGCCAGTAGTAGGGCCGTTCAGGGTCACTACGAGCAGTACTTC.

This clone came up a few times. The chain recombines TRBV12-5 with TRBJ1-5; no definite D call. CDR1 is LGHNT, CDR2 FRNRAP, per germline. There are 15 residues in the CDR3. V lost 6 bases and J 7 bases, leaving 19 bases between the germline ends. The CDR3 nucleotides read TGTGCTAGTGGCCTCGGGTTTGGGAGTAGACAGCCCCAGCATTTT. This translates into CASGLGFGSRQPQHF.

This sequence joins TRBV9 and TRBJ2-2; 9 bases align to TRBD2. This CDR3 is 17 amino acids long. Germline V CDR1 and CDR2: SGDLS, YYNGEE. The ends lost 1 base at V and 5 bases at J; junction bases unmatched: 9. In DNA, the CDR3 is TGTGCCAGCAGCGTAAATCGCGGGGGGGCTAGTACCGGGGAGCTGTTTTTT. Amino acid sequence: CASSVNRGGASTGELFF. Supplemented by reference TRBV9 and TRBJ2-2, the full variable domain reads DSGVTQTPKHLITATGQRVTLRCSPRSGDLSVYWYQQSLDQGLQFLIQYYNGEERAKGNILERFSAQQFPDLHSELNLSSLELGDSALYFCASSVNRGGASTGELFFGEGSRLTVL.

The genes are TRBV3-1 (or the pseudogene TRBV3-2) and TRBJ1-1; 9 positions agree with TRBD1. The CDR3 covers 15 residues. Germline assignment: CDR1 LGHDT and CDR2 YNNKEL (reference sequence). V was pared by 3 bases and J by 7 bases, with 9 bases of the junction left unmatched. The CDR3 sequence: CASSHLGQGRHEAFF. The CDR3 coding sequence is TGTGCCAGCAGCCACCTGGGACAGGGACGTCATGAAGCTTTCTTT.

The rearrangement links TRBV5-6 to TRBJ2-5; 11 nucleotides agree with TRBD2. The V and J ends lost 6 bases and 2 bases, in that order; junction bases with no gene match: 9. The CDR3 has 16 amino acids. Per the germline V gene, CDR1 is SGHDT and CDR2 is YYEEEE. The CDR3 loop is CASTKTGTSGQETQYF. CDR3 DNA sequence: TGTGCCAGCACCAAAACCGGGACTAGCGGACAAGAGACCCAGTACTTC.

J is TRBJ2-3 and V is TRBV6-1; no definite D call. Deletions cut 3 bases from V and 6 bases from J, with 13 bases between. The CDR3 loop spans 14 amino acids. Germline-derived CDR1 and CDR2 are MNHNS and SASEGT. CDR3 DNA: TGTGCCAGCAGTGACAGTCGGCCCGGGGATACGCAGTATTTT. This translates into CASSDSRPGDTQYF.

DNA for the CDR3: TGCGCCAGCAGCTTGGGAATAGCCACTAGCACAGATACGCAGTATTTT. Its protein is CASSLGIATSTDTQYF. The chain joins TRBV5-1 to TRBJ2-3; D is unresolved. With 0 bases removed from V and 0 bases from J, the gap between germline ends came to 11 bases. The germline V gene encodes CDR1 SGHRS and CDR2 YFSETQ. This CDR3 is built from 16 residues.

This clone appeared once. The rearrangement joins TRBV6-5 to TRBJ2-4; D not certain. The CDR3 covers 13 residues. Germline CDR1 and CDR2: MNHEY and SVGAGI. V was clipped by 6 bases and J by 4 bases, with 10 bases between them. The CDR3 DNA follows: TGTGCCAGCAGCCCCTCAGTGAAAAACATTCAGTACTTC. Amino acid sequence: CASSPSVKNIQYF.

This chain links TRBV7-9 with TRBJ2-1; 7 bases align to TRBD1. Trimming took 4 bases from V and 0 from J; bases not matched to a gene: 3. Per germline, CDR1 SEHNR and CDR2 FQNEAQ (reference sequence). The CDR3 has 15 amino acids. CDR3 residues: CASSSGTASYNEQFF. The CDR3 DNA reads TGTGCCAGCAGCTCCGGGACAGCCTCCTACAATGAGCAGTTCTTC.

This chain joins TRBV7-2 and TRBJ1-5, with TRBD1 matching 9 bases. Germline-derived CDR1 and CDR2 are SGHTA and FQGNSA. Unmatched junction bases numbered 0, after V lost 1 base and J lost 2 bases. This CDR3 contains 15 residues. The CDR3 sequence is CASSLGTGGNQPQHF. CDR3 coding DNA: TGTGCCAGCAGCTTAGGGACAGGGGGCAATCAGCCCCAGCATTTT.

The chain is built from TRBV9 and TRBJ1-5; D might be TRBD1 (5 bases). The CDR3 covers 15 residues. V was trimmed by 3 bases and J by 3 bases, leaving 13 bases between them. Germline V lookup: CDR1 SGDLS, CDR2 YYNGEE. The CDR3 DNA follows: TGTGCCAGCAGCGCCCAGGGAATATCCAATCAGCCCCAGCATTTT. Encoded protein: CASSAQGISNQPQHF.

This chain uses TRBV18 with TRBJ2-1; 10 positions match TRBD1. Germline V gene lookup returns CDR1 KGHSH and CDR2 LQKENI. The CDR3 loop spans 14 amino acids. J was trimmed by 6 bases and V by 3 bases; bases with no gene match: 2. CDR3 DNA: TGTGCCAGCTCACCCCGGACAGGGGGCAATGAGCAGTTCTTC. Its translation is CASSPRTGGNEQFF.